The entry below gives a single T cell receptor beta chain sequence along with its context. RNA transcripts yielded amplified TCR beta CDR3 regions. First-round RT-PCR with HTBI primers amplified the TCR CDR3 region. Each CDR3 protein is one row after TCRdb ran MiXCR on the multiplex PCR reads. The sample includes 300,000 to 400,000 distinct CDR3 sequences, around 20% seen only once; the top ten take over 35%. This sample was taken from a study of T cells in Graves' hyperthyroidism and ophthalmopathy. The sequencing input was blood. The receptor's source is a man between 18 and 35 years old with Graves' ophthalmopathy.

The CDR3 nucleotides read TGCGCCAGCAGCTTGGAAGGGGGCGCTGAGACCCAGTTCTTC. Translating it yields CASSLEGGAETQFF. The V gene is TRBV5-1, the J gene TRBJ2-5, with 7 bases lining up with TRBD1. Near its end, the DNA agrees better with TRBJ2-1, so the J call may be wrong. CDR3 length: 14 residues. Germline CDR1 is SGHRS and CDR2 is YFSETQ.